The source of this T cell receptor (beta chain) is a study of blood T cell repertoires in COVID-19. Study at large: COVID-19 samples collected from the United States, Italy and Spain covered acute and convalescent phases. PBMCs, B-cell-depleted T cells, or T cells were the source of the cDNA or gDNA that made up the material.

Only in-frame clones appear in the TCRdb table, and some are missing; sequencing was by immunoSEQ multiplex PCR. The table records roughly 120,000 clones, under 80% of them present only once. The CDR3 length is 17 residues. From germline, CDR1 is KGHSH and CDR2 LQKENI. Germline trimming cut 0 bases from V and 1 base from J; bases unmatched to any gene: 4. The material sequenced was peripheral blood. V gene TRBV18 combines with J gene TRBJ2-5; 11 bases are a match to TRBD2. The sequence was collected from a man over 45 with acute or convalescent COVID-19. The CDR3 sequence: CASSPPTGLAVQETQYF. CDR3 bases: TGTGCCAGCTCACCACCTACGGGACTAGCGGTCCAAGAGACCCAGTACTTC.